This T cell receptor (beta chain) was captured in a study of control samples from healthy donors and cancer patients (dated by TCRdb to between 2020 and 2021). CDR1 KGHDR and CDR2 SFDVKD are derived from the germline V gene. The germline ends are 7 bases apart after V is trimmed by 3 bases and J by 2 bases. The CDR3 covers 13 residues, taking in both the cysteine and the phenylalanine. The only DNA kept is the CDR3, 39 bases in frame from the first base. Libraries were constructed by the immunoSEQ multiplex PCR assay. TCRdb stores this immuneACCESS table with in-frame sequences only. Part of the clones is absent; in the studies checked, under half of the shortfall reflects unresolved V genes, and no reason is known for the rest. Present in this sample are around 58,000 clones, around 90% of which were seen just once. 3% to 4% of the sample lies in the top ten. With regard to this clone: The clone's antigen remains unknown. No base qualities exist here, and no much larger clone lies one base off it.

The sample comprised blood. The chain joins TRBV24-1 to TRBJ2-7; the D gene is unclear. The receptor's source is a man aged 50-59 years in good health. This receptor carries the CDR3 CATSDGDTYEQYF. The DNA reads TGTGCCACCAGTGATGGTGACACCTACGAGCAGTACTTC.